This T cell receptor beta chain was obtained from a study of OX40 agonist ivuxolimab in advanced cancers. About the study as a whole: Ivuxolimab was an agonistic, fully human IgG2 monoclonal antibody directed against OX40 (CD134), a costimulatory receptor. Intravenous ivuxolimab was administered to patients every 2 weeks at six dose levels: 0.01, 0.1, 0.3, 1.5, 3 and 10 mg/kg. Of the roughly 50 dose-escalation patients, hepatocellular carcinoma was present in approximately 20, melanoma in roughly 15, renal cell carcinoma in 9 and head and neck cancer in 9. In the dose-escalation cohort, around four fifths of patients were male, and the mean age was approximately 60 years, with a range of about 23 to 85. Prior anti-PD-1, anti-PD-L1 or anti-CTLA-4 therapy was permitted, and 40% to 50% of dose-escalation patients had received checkpoint inhibitors. Partial responses occurred in three dose-escalation patients: two with cutaneous melanoma and one with hepatocellular carcinoma. Peripheral TCRbeta sequencing was intended to test whether TCR sequence diversity was altered and clonal T-cell expansion was caused by ivuxolimab. The paper reports the monotherapy dose-escalation portion (N of about 54 patients) of the phase I ivuxolimab trial. Overall results and qualifications from the work: Low levels of normalized T-cell clonal expansion were also seen in some patients who did not respond. On average, CD8+ T cells showed more expanded clones than CD4+ T cells after ivuxolimab. Partial responders in the 0.1-3.0 mg/kg groups had among the lowest normalized peripheral clonal expansion, especially among CD8+ T cells. Clonal expansion of both CD4+ and CD8+ blood T cells was observed from baseline to week 6 at doses 0.1 to 3.0 mg/kg. The antigen specificity of the clonally expanded peripheral T cells was not determined.

V has 2 bases trimmed and J has 7 bases trimmed; junction bases matching no gene number 7. The germline V gene provides CDR1 SGHAT and CDR2 FQNNGV. From cysteine to phenylalanine, the CDR3 is 15 amino acids long. CDR3 DNA only is kept here, 45 bases in frame from base 1. A word on this clone: What antigen it recognizes has not been identified. No per-base quality is available; no much larger clone lies one base away.

Patients with autoimmune disease history or receiving systemic immunosuppression were excluded from the trial. In every dose cohort, peripheral blood was drawn for TCR sequencing at baseline, cycle 4 day 1, and cycle 7 day 1. Samples were obtained from an open-label, multicenter, first-in-human phase I dose-escalation trial of ivuxolimab. Adults with locally advanced or metastatic head and neck squamous cell, hepatocellular, melanoma or renal cell carcinoma were enrolled in the trial. Before TCR sequencing, CD4+ T cells and CD8+ T cells were sorted from peripheral blood as separate populations. To sequence the TCRbeta CDR3 region, genomic DNA was isolated from the sorted cells. The immunoSEQ Assay was used for sequencing of TCRbeta CDR3 regions. In its TCRdb copy, this immuneACCESS table keeps in-frame sequences only and misses some clones. Where compared with another copy, unresolved V genes explain less than half of these, and the others have no known cause. This sample lists more than 45,000 clones; 89% were detected once. The top ten constitute 9% to 15% of the sample.

Specimen: CD4+ or CD8+ T cells sorted from blood, collected in a trial of the OX40 agonist ivuxolimab. In this chain, TRBV11-2 is recombined with TRBJ2-1; TRBD2 aligns with 8 central bases. This sequence originates from an adult with an advanced solid tumor such as melanoma, head and neck, liver or kidney cancer. The CDR3 region has the sequence CASSLLAGSGNEQFF. The nucleotides read TGTGCCAGCAGCTTACTAGCGGGCTCAGGGAATGAGCAGTTCTTC.